The 13 T cell receptor beta chains listed next were all sequenced from one sample in a study of shared clonotypes between healthy human individuals (TCRdb year 2020). CD8 naive samples consisted of CD45RO-negative cells that were positively selected for CCR7, yielding a CD45RA+CCR7+ population without TemRA cells. The library was obtained by the immunoSEQ multiplex PCR assay. TCRdb provides this immuneACCESS table in a form limited to in-frame rearrangements. Some clones are lacking; in checked studies, under half of them reflect an unresolved V gene, and why the rest are absent is not known. Across this sample there are 800,000 or so clones, with about 97% seen only once. The top ten clones comprise less than 0.25% of the sample. Sequencing was done on a sample of naive CD8+ T cells sorted from blood. The intended sense of this specimen's cell subset or site label: CD45RA+CCR7+. The source is a man aged 25-40 years in good health.

The V gene is TRBV7-9, the J gene TRBJ2-5, with D maybe TRBD2 (6 bases). Germline V gene data show CDR1 as SEHNR and CDR2 as FQNEAQ (reference sequence). The CDR3 covers 16 residues. Trimming took off 5 bases at V and 3 bases at J, with 19 bases between the two ends. CDR3 DNA sequence: TGTGCCAGCAGCCCAAGAGAGGAGGGTCCGAAAGAGACCCAGTACTTC. This sequence encodes CASSPREEGPKETQYF.

V and J are TRBV5-4 and TRBJ2-7; 9 nucleotides align to TRBD1. V trimming: 0 bases; J trimming: 3 bases; junction bases outside the gene matches: 7. Germline V CDR1 and CDR2: SGHNT, YYREEE (reference sequence). This CDR3 spans 16 amino acids. CDR3 loop: CASSLDAGTGIYEQYF. In DNA form, the CDR3 reads TGTGCCAGCAGCTTGGACGCCGGGACAGGGATCTACGAGCAGTACTTC.

This clone was picked up one time. The gene calls are TRBV18 and TRBJ2-1, with TRBD2 matching over 10 bases. Germline V CDR1 and CDR2: KGHSH, LQKENI. There are 16 residues in the CDR3. V shed 3 bases, J shed 0 bases, and the junction held 2 bases outside the gene matches. CDR3 protein: CASSPASGSSYNEQFF. The CDR3, as DNA: TGTGCCAGCTCACCTGCTAGCGGGAGCTCCTACAATGAGCAGTTCTTC.

The chain links TRBV27 to TRBJ1-5, with a possible D match to TRBD1 (5 bases). CDR1 and CDR2 (germline): MNHEY, SMNVEV (reference sequence). The CDR3 sequence is 14 residues long. V lost 1 base, J lost 4 bases, and 8 bases lay in between. The CDR3: CASSLFPGNQPQHF. The CDR3 region has the DNA TGTGCCAGCAGTTTATTCCCAGGGAATCAGCCCCAGCATTTT.

CDR3 coding DNA: TGTGCCAGCAGGGAAACCGGGACAGGTCCTTCGATCCTGTTTTTT. It encodes CASRETGTGPSILFF. This sequence joins TRBV7-9 and TRBJ1-4, with 8 positions matching TRBD1. The CDR3 spans 15 residues. Germline V gives CDR1 SEHNR, CDR2 FQNEAQ (reference sequence). V lost 6 bases, J lost 14 bases, and 17 bases stayed unmatched.

In nucleotides, the CDR3 is TGCGCCAGCAGCCAAGATCTCGCAGGTCTACTAGCGGACGCCGATGAGCAGTTCTTC. Residues: CASSQDLAGLLADADEQFF. The rearrangement links TRBV4-1 to TRBJ2-1; TRBD2 agrees at 8 bases. The CDR3 loop spans 19 amino acids. The germline CDR1 and CDR2 sequences are MGHRA and YSYEKL. V shed 0 bases, J shed 8 bases, and the junction held 18 bases outside the gene matches.

CDR3 in DNA: TGTGCCAGCAGTTTAATTTTCAAGCGGGAGGTAAAGACCCAGTACTTC. Protein product: CASSLIFKREVKTQYF. The chain has TRBV28 and TRBJ2-5; 9 nucleotides match TRBD2. The germline V gene encodes CDR1 MDHEN and CDR2 SYDVKM. Losses at the gene ends were 2 bases for V and 6 bases for J; bases not matched to a gene: 10. CDR3 length equals 16 residues.

J is TRBJ2-2 and V is TRBV7-6; D is perhaps TRBD1 (6 bases). V dropped 8 bases and J dropped 4 bases, with 14 bases sitting between them. Germline assignment: CDR1 SGHVS and CDR2 FNYEAQ. The CDR3 totals 14 residues. Here the CDR3 reads CASGGGLGTGELFF. The CDR3 nucleotides read TGTGCCAGCGGGGGCGGGCTGGGCACCGGGGAGCTGTTTTTT.

This chain connects TRBV27 to TRBJ2-7; the match to TRBD2 covers 11 bases. Germline V gene lookup returns CDR1 MNHEY and CDR2 SMNVEV (reference sequence). The V gene end was trimmed by 5 bases and the J gene end by 5 bases; junction bases not matched to a gene: 5. The CDR3 extends over 14 amino acids. CDR3 sequence: CASSPLAGGDEQYF. The CDR3 DNA sequence: TGTGCCAGCAGTCCATTAGCGGGAGGGGACGAGCAGTACTTC.

This clone was seen only once. V is TRBV7-9 and J is TRBJ2-3; 15 bases agree with TRBD2. The junction had 8 bases not matched to a gene; V was cut back by 3 bases and J by 4 bases. This CDR3 contains 18 residues. CDR1 SEHNR and CDR2 FQNEAQ come from the germline V gene (reference sequence). CDR3 loop: CASSFTVGLAGGADTQYF. The CDR3 DNA sequence: TGTGCCAGCAGCTTCACGGTGGGACTAGCGGGAGGCGCAGATACGCAGTATTTT.

The chain recombines TRBV6-6 with TRBJ2-1, with 10 bases aligning to TRBD2. After removal of 6 bases from V and 8 bases from J, the junction contained 7 bases not matched to a gene. Germline V gene lookup returns CDR1 MNHNY and CDR2 SVGAGI (reference sequence). The CDR3 runs 14 residues. CDR3 DNA sequence: TGTGCCAGCAGCCGCCTTGGACTAGCGGATGAGCAGTTCTTC. This codes for CASSRLGLADEQFF.

The chain joins TRBV27 to TRBJ2-1; D unclear. The CDR3 spans 15 residues. From germline, CDR1 is MNHEY and CDR2 SMNVEV (reference sequence). V gave up 4 bases and J gave up 8 bases, with 18 bases separating them. The DNA for the CDR3 is TGTGCCAGCAGTTCGCTGGTCTACAGCTGGGATGAGCAGTTCTTC. It codes for CASSSLVYSWDEQFF.

This clone was counted a single time. The chain links TRBV7-9 to TRBJ2-2; D possibly corresponds to TRBD2 (6 bases). Germline V gives CDR1 SEHNR, CDR2 FQNEAQ (reference sequence). This CDR3 region has 15 residues. The V gene lost 4 bases and the J gene lost 5 bases, with 14 bases spanning the gap. The CDR3, as DNA: TGTGCCAGCAGCTCCGGGAGAGGGGTTACCGGGGAGCTGTTTTTT. Its protein is CASSSGRGVTGELFF.